Below, 4 T cell receptor beta chains from the same sample are listed, as sequenced in a study of control samples from healthy donors and cancer patients. Profiled with immunoSEQ multiplex PCR; TCRdb holds only in-frame clones, not every one. The sample lists 110,000 or so clones, 80% to 90% occurring once. Material for sequencing was blood. Source of these receptors: a man aged 45-60 years in good health.

This sequence joins TRBV6-2 or TRBV6-3 and TRBJ1-5; D gene unclear. V was cut by 2 bases and J by 9 bases, with 8 bases left in between. The germline CDR1 and CDR2 sequences are MNHEY and SVGEGT. The CDR3 has 12 residues. CDR3 in amino acids: CASSYPTGPQHF. The DNA for the CDR3 is TGTGCCAGCAGTTACCCCACGGGGCCCCAGCATTTT.

This clone occurred a few times. The chain is built from TRBV3-1 (or the pseudogene TRBV3-2) and TRBJ1-1; D remains ambiguous. V was trimmed by 0 bases and J by 7 bases, leaving 12 bases between them. CDR1 and CDR2 (germline): LGHDT, YNNKEL (reference sequence). CDR3 length: 14 amino acids. CDR3 bases: TGTGCCAGCAGCCAAGATCTGACTGAGGGTGAAGCTTTCTTT. This sequence encodes CASSQDLTEGEAFF.

CDR3 nucleotides: TGTGCCAGCAGCGTAGGGAGAGGAGGTAACGAGCAGTACTTC. This codes for CASSVGRGGNEQYF. The gene calls are TRBV9 and TRBJ2-7; D may be TRBD2 (5 bases). This CDR3 comprises 14 residues. CDR1 is SGDLS and CDR2 is YYNGEE in the germline V gene. Trimming pared 0 bases from V and 5 bases from J, leaving 12 bases between.

CDR3 DNA: TGTGCCTGGAACCCCAGGGTCCGCTACGAGCAGTACTTC. The encoded protein is CAWNPRVRYEQYF. The chain employs TRBV30 and TRBJ2-7; tentative D call: TRBD1 (5 bases). CDR1 is GTSNPN and CDR2 is SVGIG in the germline V gene (reference sequence). The CDR3 contains 13 residues. V was cut by 4 bases and J by 3 bases, with 13 bases left in between.